This T cell receptor (beta chain) was sequenced during a study of a mutant IDH1 vaccine in newly diagnosed glioma. On the study more broadly: The start of vaccination came 4-6 weeks after radiotherapy alone, or with temozolomide cycles. Patients got radiotherapy, temozolomide, or both beforehand, and most got both.

This table comes from immunoSEQ multiplex PCR, and its TCRdb copy is limited to in-frame clones, with some not included. The sample records around 40,000 clones, less than 90% being singletons. CDR3 length equals 13 residues. Germline assignment: CDR1 SGHRS and CDR2 YFSETQ. V lost 4 bases and J lost 4, with 11 bases in between. Concerning this clone: Its antigen is currently unknown. Other DNA variants within this sample encode the same CDR3.

Time point in this sample: week 11, during vaccination. Topical imiquimod accompanied each vaccine dose, which consisted of 300 ug of mutant IDH1 20-mer peptide. Each astrocytoma in the donors was new, WHO grade 3 or 4, IDH1-mutant and ATRX-lost. The material sequenced was PBMCs, taken from a glioma patient whose treatment included an IDH1 peptide vaccine. The sequence was obtained from a middle-aged man with glioma. V is TRBV5-1 and J is TRBJ2-5; perhaps TRBD2 as D (5 bases). CDR3 bases: TGCGCCAGCAGCCGGGGATCGGGAGAGACCCAGTACTTC. Its protein product is CASSRGSGETQYF.